This entry concerns a single T cell receptor (beta chain). The sample is drawn from a study of blood T cell repertoires in COVID-19. Germline V CDR1 and CDR2: SEHNR, FQNEAQ (reference sequence). There are 17 residues in the CDR3. V lost 5 bases and J lost 6; bases outside the gene matches: 10. Clones were read by immunoSEQ multiplex PCR, and TCRdb kept only the in-frame ones, dropping some. The sample lists around 390,000 clones, around nine tenths occurring once. This chain uses TRBV7-9 with TRBJ2-1, with TRBD2 matching 13 bases. The source is a woman in her 50s who had recovered from COVID-19. The specimen was PBMCs or T cells enriched from blood (not recorded which). CDR3 protein: CASSPRLAGGHSNEQFF. The CDR3 nucleotides read TGTGCCAGCAGCCCAAGACTAGCGGGGGGACATAGCAATGAGCAGTTCTTC.